The rows below give T cell receptor beta chains drawn from one sample of a study of T cells in Graves' hyperthyroidism and ophthalmopathy. TCRdb analysed the multiplex PCR reads with MiXCR anew, one entry per CDR3 protein. This table holds hundreds of thousands of distinct CDR3 sequences, 35% to 55% found once. The sample was peripheral blood or thyroid tissue (not recorded which). These TCRs come from a woman aged 18-29 years with Graves' hyperthyroidism. Each CDR3 is given with its conserved first and last residue. The order of the fields is V gene, J gene, D gene, clone size, CDR3 DNA, CDR3 protein. D genes are given only for firm matches. Clone size appears in some rows only: once, few, many, or a class for an expanded clone.

v_gene: TRBV12-3/TRBV12-4
j_gene: TRBJ1-4
d_gene: -
abundance: many
CDR3nt: TGTGCCAGCAGTGGTCGTGGGAAACTGTTTTTT
CDR3aa: CASSGRGKLFF

v_gene: TRBV2
j_gene: TRBJ1-3
d_gene: -
abundance: many
CDR3nt: TGTGCCAGCAGTGATTATACAGGGACTGGAAACACCATATATTTT
CDR3aa: CASSDYTGTGNTIYF

v_gene: TRBV2
j_gene: TRBJ2-5
d_gene: -
abundance: many
CDR3nt: TGTGCCAGCCGACTCCAAGAGACCCAGTACTTC
CDR3aa: CASRLQETQYF

v_gene: TRBV7-2
j_gene: TRBJ2-5
d_gene: -
abundance: -
CDR3nt: TGTGCCAGCAGGGGCCCCGGGACGGAGACCCAGTACTTC
CDR3aa: CASRGPGTETQYF

v_gene: TRBV5-3
j_gene: TRBJ1-6
d_gene: -
abundance: -
CDR3nt: TGTGCCAGCGGAACCGGGACTGAGAATTCACCCCTCCACTTT
CDR3aa: CASGTGTENSPLHF

v_gene: TRBV7-9
j_gene: TRBJ1-5
d_gene: TRBD1
abundance: few
CDR3nt: TGTGCCAGCAGCTTACAGACAGGGAATCAGCCCCAGCATTTT
CDR3aa: CASSLQTGNQPQHF

v_gene: TRBV2
j_gene: TRBJ1-2
d_gene: -
abundance: -
CDR3nt: TGTGCCAGCAGTGAGAGGCACAGGGTTGGCTACACCTTC
CDR3aa: CASSERHRVGYTF

v_gene: TRBV20-1
j_gene: TRBJ1-5
d_gene: -
abundance: few
CDR3nt: TGCAGTGCTAGAATCAACAGGCTATTAGGGCCCCAGCATTTT
CDR3aa: CSARINRLLGPQHF

v_gene: TRBV7-2
j_gene: TRBJ2-7
d_gene: -
abundance: many
CDR3nt: TGTGCCAGCAGCTTCGGGGTATCCTACGAGCAGTACTTC
CDR3aa: CASSFGVSYEQYF

v_gene: TRBV2
j_gene: TRBJ1-4
d_gene: -
abundance: -
CDR3nt: TGTGCCAGCAGCCTTGCCGGGACGGATAATGAAAAACTGTTTTTT
CDR3aa: CASSLAGTDNEKLFF

v_gene: TRBV7-9
j_gene: TRBJ2-2
d_gene: -
abundance: once
CDR3nt: TGTGCCAGCAGACAGGACAGGGAGCTGTTTTTT
CDR3aa: CASRQDRELFF

v_gene: TRBV19
j_gene: TRBJ1-5
d_gene: -
abundance: -
CDR3nt: TGTGCCAGCTCGGGACAATCAGGCAATCAGCCCCAGCATTTT
CDR3aa: CASSGQSGNQPQHF

v_gene: TRBV7-9
j_gene: TRBJ2-3
d_gene: -
abundance: -
CDR3nt: TGTGCCAGCAGCTCCTGGGAAACTAGCACAGATACGCAGTATTTT
CDR3aa: CASSSWETSTDTQYF

v_gene: TRBV24-1
j_gene: TRBJ1-1
d_gene: -
abundance: many
CDR3nt: TGTGCCACCAGTGGCGCGGCGAACACTGAAGCTTTCTTT
CDR3aa: CATSGAANTEAFF

v_gene: TRBV29-1
j_gene: TRBJ2-5
d_gene: -
abundance: many
CDR3nt: TGCAGCGTTTTGGACCCTAACTTTCCACCAGAGACCCAGTACTTC
CDR3aa: CSVLDPNFPPETQYF

v_gene: TRBV2
j_gene: TRBJ2-6
d_gene: TRBD2
abundance: -
CDR3nt: TGTGCCAGCTCGCTCTGGCGGGAGGTACCCTCTGGGGCCAACGTCCTGACTTTC
CDR3aa: CASSLWREVPSGANVLTF

v_gene: TRBV7-6
j_gene: TRBJ2-5
d_gene: TRBD1
abundance: -
CDR3nt: TGTGCCAGCAGCCGATGGGACAGGGAGACCCAGTACTTC
CDR3aa: CASSRWDRETQYF

v_gene: TRBV6-5
j_gene: TRBJ1-1
d_gene: -
abundance: -
CDR3nt: TGTGCCAGCAGTGAAGTGATCGGGGGTTTCTTT
CDR3aa: CASSEVIGGFF

v_gene: TRBV20-1
j_gene: TRBJ1-6
d_gene: -
abundance: -
CDR3nt: TGCAGTGCTGAAGGGGGGCGGAATTCACCCCTCCACTTT
CDR3aa: CSAEGGRNSPLHF

v_gene: TRBV7-9
j_gene: TRBJ1-2
d_gene: TRBD1
abundance: -
CDR3nt: TGTGCCAGCAGTCCCCCGACAGGGGATGGCTACACCTTC
CDR3aa: CASSPPTGDGYTF

v_gene: TRBV29-1
j_gene: TRBJ1-6
d_gene: -
abundance: many
CDR3nt: TGCAGCGTTGAAGTGGCAGGGGACAACTCACCCCTCCACTTT
CDR3aa: CSVEVAGDNSPLHF

v_gene: TRBV19
j_gene: TRBJ1-2
d_gene: TRBD1
abundance: -
CDR3nt: TGTGCCAGTAGGACAAAGACAGGGAACTATGGCTACACCTTC
CDR3aa: CASRTKTGNYGYTF

v_gene: TRBV7-6
j_gene: TRBJ1-3
d_gene: -
abundance: -
CDR3nt: TGTGCCAGCAGCTTAACCACAGAGTCTGGAAACACCATATATTTT
CDR3aa: CASSLTTESGNTIYF

v_gene: TRBV16
j_gene: TRBJ1-5
d_gene: -
abundance: few
CDR3nt: TGTGCCAGCAGCCAAGAGGAGGTGTCTAGCAATCAGCCCCAGCATTTT
CDR3aa: CASSQEEVSSNQPQHF

v_gene: TRBV24-1
j_gene: TRBJ2-2
d_gene: TRBD1
abundance: -
CDR3nt: TGCGCCAGCAGCCACCCTGGGACAGGGAACACCGGGGAGCTGTTTTTT
CDR3aa: CASSHPGTGNTGELFF

v_gene: TRBV25-1
j_gene: TRBJ1-5
d_gene: -
abundance: -
CDR3nt: TGCGCCAGCAGCCAGGGAGGGGGTAGCAATCAGCCCCAGCATTTT
CDR3aa: CASSQGGGSNQPQHF

v_gene: TRBV12-3/TRBV12-4
j_gene: TRBJ2-5
d_gene: -
abundance: many
CDR3nt: TGCGCCAGCAGTTCCGGTTTGGGCCAAGAGACCCAGTACTTC
CDR3aa: CASSSGLGQETQYF

v_gene: TRBV25-1
j_gene: TRBJ2-3
d_gene: TRBD2
abundance: -
CDR3nt: TGTGCCAGCAGTGATTTGGTCGGTACTAGCGGTTCAGATACGCAGTATTTT
CDR3aa: CASSDLVGTSGSDTQYF

v_gene: TRBV29-1
j_gene: TRBJ1-2
d_gene: -
abundance: -
CDR3nt: TGCAGCGTTGAATCGGGGCCCAGGGACTATGGCTACACCTTC
CDR3aa: CSVESGPRDYGYTF

v_gene: TRBV7-8
j_gene: TRBJ2-7
d_gene: TRBD2
abundance: -
CDR3nt: TGTGCCAGCAGCTTAGCGACTAGCAGCAGCGAGCAGTACTTC
CDR3aa: CASSLATSSSEQYF

v_gene: TRBV7-6
j_gene: TRBJ2-5
d_gene: -
abundance: -
CDR3nt: TGTGCCAGCAGCCCATGGGCACAAGAGACCCAGTACTTC
CDR3aa: CASSPWAQETQYF